This T cell receptor beta chain originates from a study of blood T cell repertoires in COVID-19. The CDR3 has 15 residues. Per germline, CDR1 KGHSH and CDR2 LQKENI. With 5 bases removed from V and 0 bases from J, the gap between germline ends came to 11 bases. The table came from immunoSEQ multiplex PCR; TCRdb's copy has only in-frame clones and leaves some out. Of 190,000 or so clones in the sample, about 95% were seen once. The V and J genes are TRBV18 and TRBJ1-3; no reliable D call. This sequence was found in a man aged 30-40 years with COVID-19, enrolled during active disease. What was sequenced was peripheral blood. For the CDR3, the DNA is TGTGCCAGCTCAGGTCAGGATTACTCTGGAAACACCATATATTTT. This encodes CASSGQDYSGNTIYF.